This T cell receptor (beta chain) appears in the sequencing data of a study of blood T cell repertoires in COVID-19. Study details: The origin of the acute and convalescent COVID-19 samples was the United States, Italy and Spain. In each case, the material was cDNA or gDNA derived from T cells, B-cell-depleted T cells, or PBMCs.

Under the authors' procedure: Reference gene primer amplification gave nucleated cell count estimates. The assay was immunoSEQ multiplex PCR, and TCRdb's table has in-frame clones only and misses some. V, J and clone size reflect that table, while D and trimming were determined from the DNA. The sample contains about 69,000 clones, 60% to 85% of which appear only once. This clone was counted once. The germline V gene has CDR1 GTSNPN and CDR2 SVGIG (reference sequence). Trimming cost V 0 bases and J 7 bases, with 19 bases left between them. CDR3 length: 16 residues. This receptor was obtained from a man aged 55 to 70 with acute or convalescent COVID-19. Sequenced material: peripheral blood. The gene calls are TRBV30 and TRBJ2-4, with D possibly being TRBD1 (6 bases). The CDR3 is CAWSVGGSYAQNIQYF. CDR3 nucleotide sequence: TGTGCCTGGAGTGTAGGGGGTTCCTACGCCCAGAACATTCAGTACTTC. The variable domain in full, completed from reference TRBV30 and TRBJ2-4, reads SQTIHQWPATLVQPVGSPLSLECTVEGTSNPNLYWYRQAAGRGLQLLFYSVGIGQISSEVPQNLSASRPQDRQFILSSKKLLLSDSGFYLCAWSVGGSYAQNIQYFGAGTRLSVL.